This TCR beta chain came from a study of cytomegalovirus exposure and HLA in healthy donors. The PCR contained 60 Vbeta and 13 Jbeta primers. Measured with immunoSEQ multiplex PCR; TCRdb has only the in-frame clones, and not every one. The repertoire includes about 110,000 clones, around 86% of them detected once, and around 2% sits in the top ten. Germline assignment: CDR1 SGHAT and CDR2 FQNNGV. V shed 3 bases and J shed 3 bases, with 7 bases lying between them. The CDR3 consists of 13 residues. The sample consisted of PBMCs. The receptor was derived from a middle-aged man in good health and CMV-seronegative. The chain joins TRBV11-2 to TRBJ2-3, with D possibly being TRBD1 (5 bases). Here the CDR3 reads CASSFSGTDTQYF. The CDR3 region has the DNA TGTGCCAGCAGCTTTTCAGGGACAGATACGCAGTATTTT.